This T cell receptor beta chain derives from a study of spatial heterogeneity in lung cancer. Overall study context: Detection consistently captured more beta-chain sequences than alpha-chain sequences. Counts of TCR transcripts in tumor regions correlated strongly with a T cell module score (derived from matched bulk RNA-seq).

Whole-study results and caveats: Tracking of ubiquitous and regional nonsynonymous mutations by counts of ubiquitous and regional expanded TCRs, respectively, was seen. Mutation counts in tumors were tracked by counts of expanded intratumoral alpha and beta TCRs.

TCRdb recomputed calls from the 5' RACE reads with MiXCR, one row per CDR3 protein. Among about 6,000 distinct CDR3 sequences, around 15% were seen once, and the ten largest hold 10% to 12%. CDR1 is KGHSH and CDR2 is LQKENI in the germline V gene. This CDR3 is built from 19 residues. V gave up 4 bases and J gave up 0 bases; unmatched junction bases: 10. Stated time point: sample taken at primary tumor resection. Unsorted tumor, nontumor lung tissue or cryopreserved PBMC supplied the whole RNA. In its sample, this clonotype is medium-sized. Antigen unknown. This beta chain lies outside the target of a library built for alpha chains; its clone size means little.

The chain has TRBV18 and TRBJ2-1; 12 bases agree with TRBD2. The specimen comprised lung tumor tissue, sampled at surgery. The clonotype comes from a male donor with early-stage non-small cell lung cancer. The CDR3 sequence: CASSLRLAGVNSSYNEQFF. The CDR3 bases are TGTGCCAGCTCACTTCGACTAGCGGGAGTAAATAGCTCCTACAATGAGCAGTTCTTC. Complete variable domain (other parts from reference TRBV18 and TRBJ2-1): NAGVMQNPRHLVRRRGQEARLRCSPMKGHSHVYWYRQLPEEGLKFMVYLQKENIIDESGMPKERFSAEFPKEGPSILRIQQVVRGDSAAYFCASSLRLAGVNSSYNEQFFGPGTRLTVL.